This T cell receptor beta chain was retrieved from a study of blood T cell repertoires in COVID-19. The assay was immunoSEQ multiplex PCR, and TCRdb's table has in-frame clones only and misses some. The sample shows around 86,000 clones, 87% of them seen only once. Looked up from germline, CDR1 is LGHDT and CDR2 is YNNKEL (reference sequence). The CDR3 sequence is 14 residues long. With 6 bases clipped from V and 3 bases from J, the junction kept 8 bases outside the gene matches. This chain uses TRBV3-1 (or the pseudogene TRBV3-2) with TRBJ2-7; the match to TRBD2 covers 7 bases. The receptor was isolated from a woman over 75 with acute or convalescent COVID-19. Sequenced sample: peripheral blood. DNA for the CDR3: TGTGCCAGCAGTGAGGCTAGCGGAGGCTACGAGCAGTACTTC. This gives the protein CASSEASGGYEQYF.